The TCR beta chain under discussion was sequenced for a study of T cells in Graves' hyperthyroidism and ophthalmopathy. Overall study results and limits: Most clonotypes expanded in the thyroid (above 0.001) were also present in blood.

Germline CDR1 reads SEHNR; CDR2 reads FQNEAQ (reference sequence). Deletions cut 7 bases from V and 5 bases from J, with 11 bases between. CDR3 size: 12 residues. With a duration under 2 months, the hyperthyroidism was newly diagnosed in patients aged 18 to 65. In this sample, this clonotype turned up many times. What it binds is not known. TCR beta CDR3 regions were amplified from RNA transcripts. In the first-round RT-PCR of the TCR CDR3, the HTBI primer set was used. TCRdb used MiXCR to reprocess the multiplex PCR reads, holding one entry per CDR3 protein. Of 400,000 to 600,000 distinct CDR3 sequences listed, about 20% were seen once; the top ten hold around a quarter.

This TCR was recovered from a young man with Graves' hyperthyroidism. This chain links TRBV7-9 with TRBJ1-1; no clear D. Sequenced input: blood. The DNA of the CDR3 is TGTGCCAGCACGAGGGCTGGAACTGAAGCTTTCTTT. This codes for CASTRAGTEAFF.